The entry that follows covers one TCR beta chain sequence. The data stem from a study of blood T cell repertoires in COVID-19. In the study overall: Samples taken during acute and convalescent COVID-19 were collected in the United States, Italy and Spain. The analysed material was cDNA or gDNA that came from T cells, B-cell-depleted T cells, or PBMCs.

Authors' processing steps: Amplified reference gene primers provided the basis for estimating nucleated cell counts. Clones were sequenced by immunoSEQ multiplex PCR, and TCRdb holds only the in-frame ones, with some missing. V, J and clone size are taken as reported in that table, and D and trimming were inferred from the DNA itself. The sample lists roughly 370,000 clones; around nine tenths were seen once. The CDR3 is 15 amino acids. V was clipped by 5 bases and J by 3 bases; unmatched bases: 9. Germline V gene sequence: CDR1 MNHEY, CDR2 SMNVEV (reference sequence). Recruits, aged roughly 18 to 89 years, lived in 24 US areas.

Sequenced sample: PBMCs or T cells enriched from blood (not recorded which). The V gene is TRBV27, the J gene TRBJ2-7; TRBD1 matches at 8 bases. The origin of this receptor is a woman between 50 and 59 years old who had recovered from COVID-19. The CDR3 sequence: CASSHTGTGSYEQYF. CDR3 DNA sequence: TGTGCCAGCAGTCATACCGGGACAGGCAGCTACGAGCAGTACTTC.